This section outlines one T cell receptor beta chain sequence together with its context. These data belong to a study of cytomegalovirus exposure and HLA in healthy donors. CDR3 length: 13 residues. With 5 bases removed from V and 3 bases from J, the gap between germline ends came to 10 bases. CDR1 is KGHSH and CDR2 is LQKENI in the germline V gene. PCR employed 60 Vbeta and 13 Jbeta primers. Only in-frame clones appear in the TCRdb table, and some are missing; sequencing was by immunoSEQ multiplex PCR. Among about 190,000 clones listed, almost 75% were seen once. The chain combines TRBV18 with TRBJ1-2; D may be TRBD1 (5 bases). The clonotype originates from a woman aged 30 to 39 in good health and CMV-seropositive. The sequencing sample was made of PBMCs. The CDR3 is CASSGGTDYGYTF. Written as DNA, the CDR3 is TGTGCCAGCTCAGGGGGGACCGACTATGGCTACACCTTC.